Listed here are 20 T cell receptor beta chains from one sample, sequenced in a study of cytomegalovirus exposure and HLA in healthy donors. PCR was performed using 60 Vbeta and 13 Jbeta primers. Repertoires were generated with immunoSEQ multiplex PCR, while TCRdb's copy carries only in-frame clones and drops some. The repertoire consists of 65,000 to 95,000 clones, with 65% to 80% occurring once and the leading ten covering around 15%. The material sequenced was PBMCs. These receptors originate from a human donor in good health.

This rearrangement joins TRBV6-1 to TRBJ2-5, with 8 bases aligning to TRBD1. Germline CDR1 and CDR2: MNHNS and SASEGT. This CDR3 contains 15 residues. The V gene end was trimmed by 2 bases and the J gene end by 2 bases; junction bases not matched to a gene: 4. As DNA, the CDR3 is TGTGCCAGCAGTGAACCGGACAGGGTGCAAGAGACCCAGTACTTC. Translated: CASSEPDRVQETQYF.

The J gene is TRBJ1-2, the V gene TRBV9; D not certain. The V gene's germline CDR1 is SGDLS and CDR2 YYNGEE. The V gene lost 0 bases and the J gene lost 7 bases, with 10 bases spanning the gap. The CDR3 sequence is 13 residues long. The CDR3 bases are TGTGCCAGCAGCGTAGCCCCCGGGAGTGGCTACACCTTC. Its translation: CASSVAPGSGYTF.

The V call is TRBV4-1, the J call TRBJ2-7; 7 nucleotides align to TRBD1. Germline trimming cut 1 base from V and 2 bases from J; bases unmatched to any gene: 5. Germline V CDR1 and CDR2: MGHRA, YSYEKL. This CDR3 comprises 15 residues. The CDR3: CASSQVWTGTYEQYF. For the CDR3, the DNA is TGCGCCAGCAGCCAAGTATGGACAGGAACCTACGAGCAGTACTTC.

This chain uses TRBV5-4 with TRBJ2-7, with TRBD1 matching 10 bases. The V segment lost 1 base and the J segment 3 bases; nucleotides outside the gene matches: 1. Germline V lookup: CDR1 SGHNT, CDR2 YYREEE (reference sequence). The CDR3 length is 14 residues. The CDR3 DNA reads TGTGCCAGCAGCTTGAGGGACAGGGGCTACGAGCAGTACTTC. It encodes CASSLRDRGYEQYF. The full variable domain, rest sourced from reference TRBV5-4 and TRBJ2-7, is ETGVTQSPTHLIKTRGQQVTLRCSSQSGHNTVSWYQQALGQGPQFIFQYYREEENGRGNFPPRFSGLQFPNYSSELNVNALELDDSALYLCASSLRDRGYEQYFGPGTRLTVT.

The J gene is TRBJ2-7, the V gene TRBV15, with 12 bases identical to TRBD1. J was trimmed by 4 bases and V by 1 base; bases with no gene match: 5. The CDR3 is 16 amino acids. The germline gives CDR1 LNHNV, CDR2 YYDKDF (reference sequence). The CDR3 region is CATSRAPGQGAYEQYF. CDR3 coding DNA: TGTGCCACCAGCAGAGCCCCGGGACAGGGGGCGTACGAGCAGTACTTC.

The chain links TRBV2 to TRBJ2-7, with TRBD2 matching 7 bases. This CDR3 is built from 13 residues. V dropped 6 bases and J dropped 2; count of bases not matched to a gene: 4. CDR1 and CDR2 from the germline V gene are SNHLY and FYNNEI. This chain's CDR3 is CASSGTTPYEQYF. The CDR3 nucleotides are TGTGCCAGCAGCGGGACTACCCCCTACGAGCAGTACTTC.

J is TRBJ1-1 and V is TRBV16; 9 bases line up with TRBD1. The CDR3 runs 17 residues. V lost 4 bases and J lost 3; bases outside the gene matches: 12. Germline V lookup: CDR1 KGHSY, CDR2 FQNENV. The CDR3 spells CASSPGGDRVLDTEAFF. The CDR3 coding sequence is TGTGCCAGCAGCCCCGGAGGGGACAGGGTGCTGGACACTGAAGCTTTCTTT.

With regard to this clone: The junction differs from germline at one of its ends, possibly a read error. The chain employs TRBV7-9 and TRBJ2-7; tentative D call: TRBD2 (6 bases). The CDR3 loop spans 13 amino acids. Looked up from germline, CDR1 is SEHNR and CDR2 is FQNEAQ (reference sequence). CDR3 DNA sequence: TGTTCCAGCAGCGGGCCTCCAACCTACGAGCAGTACTTC. It encodes CSSSGPPTYEQYF.

This sequence joins TRBV4-1 and TRBJ2-6, with TRBD1 identical over 9 bases. The V gene end was trimmed by 1 base and the J gene end by 2 bases; junction bases not matched to a gene: 12. Germline V CDR1 and CDR2: MGHRA, YSYEKL. This CDR3 has 20 residues. The CDR3 DNA reads as TGCGCCAGCAGCCAAGCTTACGACGGGACAGGGCCTGCTGGGGCCAACGTCCTGACTTTC. Translating it yields CASSQAYDGTGPAGANVLTF.

The rearrangement joins TRBV5-1 to TRBJ2-7; 10 bases align to TRBD1. Looked up from germline, CDR1 is SGHRS and CDR2 is YFSETQ. This CDR3 is 16 amino acids long. V was pared by 3 bases and J by 3 bases, with 9 bases of the junction left unmatched. This CDR3 is CASSSSPGDRGYEQYF. The CDR3 nucleotides are TGCGCCAGCAGCTCCTCTCCCGGGGACAGGGGCTACGAGCAGTACTTC.

The chain links TRBV5-1 to TRBJ2-1, with 10 bases aligning to TRBD2. The CDR3 totals 14 residues. CDR1 SGHRS and CDR2 YFSETQ come from the germline V gene. The V segment lost 7 bases and the J segment 9 bases; nucleotides outside the gene matches: 10. CDR3 DNA sequence: TGCGCCAGCCGAAGCGGGGGGGGTCAAGGTGAGCAGTTCTTC. This sequence encodes CASRSGGGQGEQFF. The whole variable domain, filled in from reference TRBV5-1 and TRBJ2-1, reads KAGVTQTPRYLIKTRGQQVTLSCSPISGHRSVSWYQQTPGQGLQFLFEYFSETQRNKGNFPGRFSGRQFSNSRSEMNVSTLELGDSALYLCASRSGGGQGEQFFGPGTRLTVL.

V usage is TRBV19 and J usage is TRBJ2-3, with D hard to call. Germline V CDR1 and CDR2: LNHDA, SQIVND (reference sequence). This CDR3 region has 13 residues. V lost 1 base and J 6 bases, leaving 8 bases between the germline ends. The CDR3 DNA reads TGTGCCAGTAGTATAGTACAGTGGGATACGCAGTATTTT. Amino acid sequence: CASSIVQWDTQYF. The full variable domain, its missing parts supplied by reference TRBV19 and TRBJ2-3, is DGGITQSPKYLFRKEGQNVTLSCEQNLNHDAMYWYRQDPGQGLRLIYYSQIVNDFQKGDIAEGYSVSREKKESFPLTVTSAQKNPTAFYLCASSIVQWDTQYFGPGTRLTVL.

The rearrangement joins TRBV6-5 to TRBJ1-6, with 7 bases lining up with TRBD1. This CDR3 region has 14 residues. Germline V gene lookup returns CDR1 MNHEY and CDR2 SVGAGI. The junction had 4 bases not matched to a gene; V was cut back by 4 bases and J by 7 bases. The CDR3 DNA reads as TGTGCCAGCAGTTCCGGGACAGCCAATTCACCCCTCCACTTT. Translation gives CASSSGTANSPLHF.

This clone has a handful of counts. At one boundary the junction diverges from the germline segment, which might be a read error. The chain carries TRBV4-3 and TRBJ1-6, with D uncertain. The CDR3 covers 21 residues. Germline V CDR1 and CDR2: LGHNA, YSLEER. CDR3 protein: CASSQDSRPGSLSSYNSPLNF. The CDR3, as DNA: TGCGCCAGCAGCCAAGATTCCAGACCAGGCTCCTTAAGCTCCTATAATTCACCCCTCAACTTT.

Regarding this clone: Other DNA sequences in the sample encode the same CDR3. V and J are TRBV7-9 and TRBJ2-7; D remains unclear. V shed 2 bases and J shed 5 bases, with 4 bases lying between them. The germline V gene encodes CDR1 SEHNR and CDR2 FQNEAQ (reference sequence). The CDR3 sequence is 11 residues long. In DNA form, the CDR3 reads TGTGCCAGCAGCTTATCGGACGAGCAGTACTTC. Translating it yields CASSLSDEQYF.

The rearrangement joins TRBV5-5 to TRBJ1-5; D ambiguous. Germline V gene data show CDR1 as SGHKS and CDR2 as YYEKEE (reference sequence). V was pared by 0 bases and J by 4 bases, with 5 bases between. The CDR3 totals 13 residues. This CDR3 is CASSLGPNQPQHF. The CDR3 bases are TGTGCCAGCAGCTTGGGGCCGAATCAGCCCCAGCATTTT.

V gene TRBV5-4 combines with J gene TRBJ1-2; 7 bases fit TRBD1. The CDR3 is made up of 16 amino acids. CDR1 is SGHNT, CDR2 YYREEE, per germline (reference sequence). The junction had 12 bases not matched to a gene; V was cut back by 4 bases and J by 3 bases. The CDR3 spells CASSRQRGRGDYGYTF. CDR3 sequence (DNA): TGTGCCAGCAGCCGACAGAGGGGGCGGGGAGACTATGGCTACACCTTC.

This clone was recorded once. The CDR3 DNA reads TGTGCCAGCAGTGACTCGGGGACAGGGGGCCCAGATACGCAGTATTTT. This codes for CASSDSGTGGPDTQYF. The chain uses TRBV6-4 and TRBJ2-3; 12 bases fit TRBD1. CDR3 size: 16 residues. V was clipped by 0 bases and J by 4 bases; unmatched bases: 2. Per germline, CDR1 MRHNA and CDR2 SNTAGT.

The V gene is TRBV19, the J gene TRBJ2-4, with D possibly being TRBD2 (6 bases). V lost 4 bases and J lost 2, with 12 bases in between. CDR3 length: 15 amino acids. Germline V CDR1 and CDR2: LNHDA, SQIVND (reference sequence). CDR3 nucleotide sequence: TGTGCCAGTAGTACTCCTAGCGTCACCAAAAACATTCAGTACTTC. It yields the protein CASSTPSVTKNIQYF.

The V gene is TRBV13, the J gene TRBJ1-2; no clear D. Trimming pared 1 base from V and 2 bases from J, leaving 11 bases between. CDR3 size: 15 residues. Germline values: CDR1 PRHDT, CDR2 FYEKMQ (reference sequence). The CDR3 DNA follows: TGTGCCAGCAGCTTAGAGTCAGGCCGGAACTATGGCTACACCTTC. It yields the protein CASSLESGRNYGYTF.